A selection of T cell receptor beta chains follows, all from one sample in a study of T-cell reconstitution after alpha-beta-depleted transplantation in children. TCRdb recomputed calls from the PCR reads with MiXCR, one row per CDR3 protein. In the table there are hundreds of thousands of distinct CDR3 sequences, over 10% of which are singletons. The source was PBMCs, collected before TCRalphabeta/CD19-depleted stem cell transplant. These receptors came from a girl aged 2 to 9 with congenital amegakaryocytic thrombocytopenia, due to receive a stem cell transplant. Each CDR3 is given with its conserved first and last residue. A D gene is named only where the DNA matches it firmly. Clone size, where shown, is once, few, many, or a class for clones that have expanded.

CDR3nt: TGCGCCAGCACCCATACCGGGACATCCCGAAGCAACACTGAAGCTTTCTTT; CDR3aa: CASTHTGTSRSNTEAFF; abundance: many; d_gene: NA; j_gene: TRBJ1-1; v_gene: TRBV5-1
CDR3nt: TGTGCCAGCTCAAAAGGGGCATCTGGGGCCAACGTCCTGACTTTC; CDR3aa: CASSKGASGANVLTF; abundance: many; d_gene: NA; j_gene: TRBJ2-6; v_gene: TRBV12-3/TRBV12-4
CDR3nt: TGCGCCAGCAGCCAGATTCCGGGGGGGGCTGGGAATGAGCAGTTCTTC; CDR3aa: CASSQIPGGAGNEQFF; abundance: NA; d_gene: TRBD2; j_gene: TRBJ2-1; v_gene: TRBV5-1
CDR3nt: TGTGCCAGCTCACCGGCAGGGGGTGATGGTCAGCCCCAGCATTTT; CDR3aa: CASSPAGGDGQPQHF; abundance: once; d_gene: TRBD1; j_gene: TRBJ1-5; v_gene: TRBV18
CDR3nt: TGCCGCGGCCGGGACAGGGACTATGGCTACACCTTC; CDR3aa: CRGRDRDYGYTF; abundance: NA; d_gene: TRBD1; j_gene: TRBJ1-2; v_gene: TRBV29-1
CDR3nt: TGCAGCGTTGCACAGTCCGGGGAGCTGTTTTTT; CDR3aa: CSVAQSGELFF; abundance: many; d_gene: NA; j_gene: TRBJ2-2; v_gene: TRBV29-1
CDR3nt: TGTGCCAGCAGTCAAGAGAGTAATCACCAGCCCCAGCATTTT; CDR3aa: CASSQESNHQPQHF; abundance: many; d_gene: NA; j_gene: TRBJ1-5; v_gene: TRBV6-1
CDR3nt: TGTGCCAGCAGCCCTGGACAGGGAAATTTGAACACTGAAGCTTTCTTT; CDR3aa: CASSPGQGNLNTEAFF; abundance: NA; d_gene: TRBD1; j_gene: TRBJ1-1; v_gene: TRBV5-5
CDR3nt: TGCGCCAGCAGCATTGGACCTCTCCGCGGTATGAACACTGAAGCTTTCTTT; CDR3aa: CASSIGPLRGMNTEAFF; abundance: many; d_gene: NA; j_gene: TRBJ1-1; v_gene: TRBV5-1
CDR3nt: TGTGCCAGCAGCTTAAGCGTAGGTCGCACCGGGGAGCTGTTTTTT; CDR3aa: CASSLSVGRTGELFF; abundance: NA; d_gene: NA; j_gene: TRBJ2-2; v_gene: TRBV7-6
CDR3nt: TGCGCCAGCAGCATGACAGACTCTGGGGCCAACGTCCTGACTTTC; CDR3aa: CASSMTDSGANVLTF; abundance: many; d_gene: NA; j_gene: TRBJ2-6; v_gene: TRBV5-1
CDR3nt: TGTGCCATCAGTGATCCCAACTTCGTCACAGATACGCAGTATTTT; CDR3aa: CAISDPNFVTDTQYF; abundance: many; d_gene: NA; j_gene: TRBJ2-3; v_gene: TRBV10-3
CDR3nt: TGCAGTGCTAGCGGACAGGGTGAAAGGTATAGCAATCAGCCCCAGCATTTT; CDR3aa: CSASGQGERYSNQPQHF; abundance: many; d_gene: TRBD1; j_gene: TRBJ1-5; v_gene: TRBV20-1
CDR3nt: TGTGCCAGCAGTACACTAGCGGGAAGTGACGAGCAGTACTTC; CDR3aa: CASSTLAGSDEQYF; abundance: many; d_gene: TRBD2; j_gene: TRBJ2-7; v_gene: TRBV14
CDR3nt: TGTGCCAGCAGCTTAGTGGGACAGGGGGCGCAACGCACTGAAGCTTTCTTT; CDR3aa: CASSLVGQGAQRTEAFF; abundance: few; d_gene: TRBD1; j_gene: TRBJ1-1; v_gene: TRBV11-2
CDR3nt: TGTGCCAGCAGCCCCCGTCGGCTAGCGTACAATGAGCAGTTCTTC; CDR3aa: CASSPRRLAYNEQFF; abundance: many; d_gene: NA; j_gene: TRBJ2-1; v_gene: TRBV7-8
CDR3nt: TGCGCCAGCAGCTTGGTCCCGGCCACCGGGGAGCTGTTTTTT; CDR3aa: CASSLVPATGELFF; abundance: many; d_gene: NA; j_gene: TRBJ2-2; v_gene: TRBV5-1
CDR3nt: TGTGCCAGCTCACCAAGGGGACAGGCCTATTTTGACAATGAGCAGTTCTTC; CDR3aa: CASSPRGQAYFDNEQFF; abundance: NA; d_gene: TRBD1; j_gene: TRBJ2-1; v_gene: TRBV18
CDR3nt: TGTGCCAGCAGTTTTCCCGGGACAAGGAATCGCTACGAGCAGTACTTC; CDR3aa: CASSFPGTRNRYEQYF; abundance: NA; d_gene: NA; j_gene: TRBJ2-7; v_gene: TRBV12-3/TRBV12-4
CDR3nt: TGCAGCGTTGGCGGAGCCCCGAGCTCCTACAATGAGCAGTTCTTC; CDR3aa: CSVGGAPSSYNEQFF; abundance: many; d_gene: NA; j_gene: TRBJ2-1; v_gene: TRBV29-1
CDR3nt: TGTGCCACCACCGATACTAGCCCGTCTACAGATACGCAGTATTTT; CDR3aa: CATTDTSPSTDTQYF; abundance: few; d_gene: NA; j_gene: TRBJ2-3; v_gene: TRBV15
CDR3nt: TGTGCCAGCAGAAAATCCGGGACTACCAGGTACAATGAGCAGTTCTTC; CDR3aa: CASRKSGTTRYNEQFF; abundance: few; d_gene: TRBD2; j_gene: TRBJ2-1; v_gene: TRBV25-1
CDR3nt: TGTGCCAGTAGCTTTCTCAGCCTCCGGGGGGACACAGATACGCAGTATTTT; CDR3aa: CASSFLSLRGDTDTQYF; abundance: NA; d_gene: TRBD2; j_gene: TRBJ2-3; v_gene: TRBV19
CDR3nt: TGTGCCAGCATCGTCGGTGACGGGGAGCTGTTTTTT; CDR3aa: CASIVGDGELFF; abundance: few; d_gene: NA; j_gene: TRBJ2-2; v_gene: TRBV7-9
CDR3nt: TGTGCCAGCAGCGACAGGGGTATCAAAAACATTCAGTACTTC; CDR3aa: CASSDRGIKNIQYF; abundance: NA; d_gene: TRBD1; j_gene: TRBJ2-4; v_gene: TRBV5-5
CDR3nt: TGTGCCAGCAGCTTAGGGGGAAACCTAGCCAAAAACATTCAGTACTTC; CDR3aa: CASSLGGNLAKNIQYF; abundance: many; d_gene: NA; j_gene: TRBJ2-4; v_gene: TRBV7-9
CDR3nt: TGTGCCAGCAGCCTAGAGGCCGGGTTTGGTAATGAAAAACTGTTTTTT; CDR3aa: CASSLEAGFGNEKLFF; abundance: NA; d_gene: NA; j_gene: TRBJ1-4; v_gene: TRBV12-3/TRBV12-4
CDR3nt: TGTGCCAGCAGCTACCTTCCCGGGACAGGGCCAGATGCCTACGAGCAGTACTTC; CDR3aa: CASSYLPGTGPDAYEQYF; abundance: few; d_gene: TRBD1; j_gene: TRBJ2-7; v_gene: TRBV7-9
CDR3nt: TGCGCCAGCAGCCAAGGTGGCCTTGTGGACTCTGGAAACACCATATATTTT; CDR3aa: CASSQGGLVDSGNTIYF; abundance: NA; d_gene: NA; j_gene: TRBJ1-3; v_gene: TRBV4-1
CDR3nt: TGTGCCAGCAGCGACGACCGGGCTAGCGAGTACTACGAGCAGTACTTC; CDR3aa: CASSDDRASEYYEQYF; abundance: NA; d_gene: NA; j_gene: TRBJ2-7; v_gene: TRBV7-6
CDR3nt: TGTGCCAGCAGTTTAGGAGTTAATATGGAGACCCAGTACTTC; CDR3aa: CASSLGVNMETQYF; abundance: many; d_gene: NA; j_gene: TRBJ2-5; v_gene: TRBV27
CDR3nt: TGCGCCAGCAGGTCCCGGGACGGCACAGATACGCAGTATTTT; CDR3aa: CASRSRDGTDTQYF; abundance: many; d_gene: NA; j_gene: TRBJ2-3; v_gene: TRBV10-2
CDR3nt: TGTGCCAGCAGCTCTATACTAGACACAAGTGGAGACGAGCAGTTCTTC; CDR3aa: CASSSILDTSGDEQFF; abundance: many; d_gene: NA; j_gene: TRBJ2-1; v_gene: TRBV5-8
CDR3nt: TGTGCCAGCAGTGCAAGTTCTTATAATTCACCCCTCCACTTT; CDR3aa: CASSASSYNSPLHF; abundance: few; d_gene: NA; j_gene: TRBJ1-6; v_gene: TRBV12-3/TRBV12-4
CDR3nt: TGTGCCAGCCGACCTGGGGGGAAAAATTCACCCCTCCACTTT; CDR3aa: CASRPGGKNSPLHF; abundance: many; d_gene: NA; j_gene: TRBJ1-6; v_gene: TRBV12-3/TRBV12-4
CDR3nt: TGTGCCAGCAGCTTTCAGGGCGGGGGGAACACTGAAGCTTTCTTT; CDR3aa: CASSFQGGGNTEAFF; abundance: NA; d_gene: NA; j_gene: TRBJ1-1; v_gene: TRBV7-6
CDR3nt: TGCGCCAGCAGCCAACCCCCTACCTCCGAAAGAATGGAGACCCAGTACTTC; CDR3aa: CASSQPPTSERMETQYF; abundance: NA; d_gene: NA; j_gene: TRBJ2-5; v_gene: TRBV4-1
CDR3nt: TGTGCCATCAGTGTCAACAGGGCTGCAGAGACCCAGTACTTC; CDR3aa: CAISVNRAAETQYF; abundance: many; d_gene: NA; j_gene: TRBJ2-5; v_gene: TRBV10-3
CDR3nt: TGTGCCACCAGCAGTCCTGACTGGAGCCCCGGGGAGCTGTTTTTT; CDR3aa: CATSSPDWSPGELFF; abundance: few; d_gene: NA; j_gene: TRBJ2-2; v_gene: TRBV15
CDR3nt: TGTGCCAGCAGCGCACTAGGAAACACCATATATTTT; CDR3aa: CASSALGNTIYF; abundance: many; d_gene: NA; j_gene: TRBJ1-3; v_gene: TRBV7-9
CDR3nt: TGCGCCAGCAGGTTTCCGGAGAGCGGGAGCTTTCATGAGCAGTTCTTC; CDR3aa: CASRFPESGSFHEQFF; abundance: many; d_gene: TRBD2; j_gene: TRBJ2-1; v_gene: TRBV5-1
CDR3nt: TGCAGTGCTAGCGGGAGTGGGGGCGCAGATACGCAGTATTTT; CDR3aa: CSASGSGGADTQYF; abundance: many; d_gene: NA; j_gene: TRBJ2-3; v_gene: TRBV20-1
CDR3nt: TGCAGTGCTCTCCCGGGACTAGGCGATAATGAGCAGTTCTTC; CDR3aa: CSALPGLGDNEQFF; abundance: few; d_gene: TRBD2; j_gene: TRBJ2-1; v_gene: TRBV20-1
CDR3nt: TGTGCCAGCAGCCAAGATTGGGGGAGGGCTTTCTTT; CDR3aa: CASSQDWGRAFF; abundance: many; d_gene: NA; j_gene: TRBJ1-1; v_gene: TRBV3-1
CDR3nt: TGCGCCAGCAACCCAGGGGCGCTCTCCCTAGCTAACTATGGCTACACCTTC; CDR3aa: CASNPGALSLANYGYTF; abundance: many; d_gene: NA; j_gene: TRBJ1-2; v_gene: TRBV4-1
CDR3nt: TGCGCCAGCAGCCAAGACTGGGCTAGCGGGAGCTACAATGAGCAGTTCTTC; CDR3aa: CASSQDWASGSYNEQFF; abundance: many; d_gene: TRBD2; j_gene: TRBJ2-1; v_gene: TRBV4-1
CDR3nt: TGTGCCAGCAGCCAAGTACGGACTAGCGGTTACCAAGAGACCCAGTACTTC; CDR3aa: CASSQVRTSGYQETQYF; abundance: few; d_gene: TRBD2; j_gene: TRBJ2-5; v_gene: TRBV3-1
CDR3nt: TGTGCCAGCAAGGGTCTCCTTTCCAATGAGCAGTTCTTC; CDR3aa: CASKGLLSNEQFF; abundance: many; d_gene: NA; j_gene: TRBJ2-1; v_gene: TRBV27
CDR3nt: TGTGCCAGCAGCAATCCGGCGAGTTGGAACACTGAAGCTTTCTTT; CDR3aa: CASSNPASWNTEAFF; abundance: NA; d_gene: NA; j_gene: TRBJ1-1; v_gene: TRBV6-1